The next 16 T cell receptor beta chains were all read from a single sample in a study of T cells expressing NK-cell markers. TCRdb re-analyzed the 5' RACE reads; it lists each CDR3 protein once, without DNA. This repertoire includes roughly 450,000 distinct CDR3 sequences. The sample consisted of blood T cells: a sorted CD56 or NKG2C T cell subset, CD4+ or CD8+ T cells, or bulk PBMC T cells (not recorded which). These receptor sequences come from a woman aged 45-65 years in good health.

This chain's CDR3 is CATSEGWVGELFF. The chain has TRBV19 and TRBJ2-2; with no DNA, the TCRdb D assignment of TRBD2 cannot be verified. Germline CDR1 LNHDA, CDR2 SQIVND (reference sequence). The length of the CDR3 is 13 residues.

This chain links TRBV7-8 with TRBJ2-7; there is no DNA to check the TCRdb D call of TRBD1. This CDR3 is 17 amino acids long. The germline gives CDR1 SGHVS, CDR2 FQNEAQ. The CDR3: CASSIAHSGQGSYEQYF.

The chain recombines TRBV5-4 with TRBJ2-7; with no DNA, the TCRdb D assignment of TRBD2 cannot be verified. The CDR3 is made up of 15 amino acids. The germline V gene has CDR1 SGHNT and CDR2 YYREEE (reference sequence). Here the CDR3 reads CASSLWTGGLTEQYF.

The rearrangement links TRBV11-2 to TRBJ2-5; TCRdb's assignment of TRBD1 cannot be checked, as there is no DNA. Germline lookup yields CDR1 SGHAT and CDR2 FQNNGV. The CDR3 has 15 amino acids. CDR3 residues: CASSSLGQAGETQYF.

CDR3 sequence: CASGEGVKTQYF. The chain uses TRBV2 and TRBJ2-5; TCRdb proposes TRBD2, but this gene call is untestable without DNA. The CDR3 consists of 12 residues. Germline V gene data show CDR1 as SNHLY and CDR2 as FYNNEI.

The V and J genes are TRBV20-1 and TRBJ2-2. The length of the CDR3 is 14 residues. Germline CDR1 is DFQATT and CDR2 is SNEGSKA (reference sequence). CDR3 residues: CSAPVYANTGELFF.

Here the CDR3 reads CATSDVSGVLAGYTF. The V call is TRBV24-1, the J call TRBJ1-2; there is no DNA to check the TCRdb D call of TRBD1. Germline-derived CDR1 and CDR2 are KGHDR and SFDVKD. The CDR3 runs to 15 residues.

The gene calls are TRBV6-5 and TRBJ1-2; without DNA, the TCRdb call of TRBD1 cannot be checked. This CDR3 comprises 13 residues. Germline values: CDR1 MNHEY, CDR2 SVGAGI. The CDR3 region is CASSERQGWSYTF.

The V call is TRBV3-1, the J call TRBJ2-6; TCRdb names TRBD1, which stays unverified in the absence of DNA. The germline V gene has CDR1 LGHDT and CDR2 YNNKEL (reference sequence). The CDR3 is 17 residues long. The CDR3 spells CASSPRDRGLWANVLTF.

The gene calls are TRBV5-1 and TRBJ2-3; the D call from TCRdb, TRBD2, cannot be confirmed without DNA. Germline V gives CDR1 SGHRS, CDR2 YFSETQ. The CDR3 has 16 amino acids. CDR3 residues: CASSLRTSGRRDTQYF.

The chain carries TRBV12-3 or TRBV12-4 and TRBJ2-3; TCRdb's D gene call, TRBD2, goes unchecked for lack of DNA. The CDR3 runs to 14 residues. The CDR3: CASSFPRALDTQYF.

The chain carries TRBV10-3 and TRBJ2-1; TCRdb's D call, TRBD1, is unchecked because there is no DNA. The CDR3 spans 11 residues. Germline lookup yields CDR1 ENHRY and CDR2 SYGVKD. CDR3 residues: CATREIYEQFF.

V and J are TRBV24-1 and TRBJ2-3; TCRdb designates TRBD2, a call that cannot be tested without DNA. This CDR3 has 16 amino acids. The germline CDR1 and CDR2 sequences are KGHDR and SFDVKD. CDR3 loop: CATSDHRDFSGNTQYF.

The chain uses TRBV7-9 and TRBJ2-3; TCRdb's assignment of TRBD2 cannot be checked, as there is no DNA. CDR1 is SEHNR, CDR2 FQNEAQ, per germline (reference sequence). The CDR3 contains 17 residues. CDR3 sequence: CASSPPLAGARTDTQYF.

The chain uses TRBV24-1 and TRBJ2-1; TCRdb designates TRBD2, a call that cannot be tested without DNA. This CDR3 contains 17 residues. From germline, CDR1 is KGHDR and CDR2 SFDVKD. The CDR3 loop is CATSDWGSGRDGGEQFF.

V usage is TRBV29-1 and J usage is TRBJ2-1. From germline, CDR1 is SQVTM and CDR2 ANQGSEA. The CDR3 contains 14 residues. This chain's CDR3 is CSVDSGTHYNEQFF.